This paragraph covers one TCR beta chain sequence. Its antigen target is currently unknown. No base qualities exist here, and no much larger clone lies one base off it. Stable Graves' hyperthyroidism was defined as no progression to ophthalmopathy during 18 months of follow-up. Hyperthyroidism patients were newly diagnosed, with disease duration under 2 months, and aged 18 to 65 years. Patients with uncontrolled infections, other autoimmune diseases, pregnancy or lactation were excluded. Diagnoses were based on clinical symptoms, serum thyroxine and TRAb, thyroid ultrasound and orbital computed tomography. PBMCs were separated from 8 to 10 ml of fresh peripheral blood using Ficoll-Paque density gradient centrifugation. Trizol reagent was used to extract total RNA, and RNA quality was then checked on an Agilent 2100 Bioanalyzer. The data belong to a study of T cells in Graves' hyperthyroidism and ophthalmopathy (dated by TCRdb to the late 2010s). As for the study more broadly: Peripheral blood samples were taken at initial diagnosis, before any treatment was given. To identify TCR V-J signatures that set the groups apart, the researchers used a discovery cohort of about a hundred patients, made up of approximately 43 with Graves' ophthalmopathy and 55 to 65 with stable Graves' hyperthyroidism. Whether ophthalmopathy could be predicted prospectively was tested in an independent validation cohort made up of 18 to 20 hyperthyroidism patients plus 17 patients who later progressed to ophthalmopathy. The 100 discovery patients were divided at random into training and test sets in a 7:3 ratio. Thyroid tissue and blood T-cell repertoires from about six Graves' hyperthyroidism patients were also compared in the study. Following sampling, methimazole starting at 30 mg daily was given to hyperthyroidism patients, and high-dose intravenous methylprednisolone was given to ophthalmopathy patients. TCR Vbeta CDR3 sequencing of some 140 peripheral blood samples (roughly 43 ophthalmopathy, about 74 hyperthyroidism and roughly 17 progressor patients) is reported in the paper.

The germline V gene specifies SGHTA as CDR1 and FQGTGA as CDR2. Relative to germline, V is 5 bases shorter and J is 9 bases shorter, with 20 bases between their ends. The CDR3 spans 15 residues, from the cysteine through the phenylalanine. Left in the record is the CDR3 DNA by itself, 45 bases read in frame from the first base. TCR beta CDR3 regions were amplified from RNA transcripts. The first round of RT-PCR for the TCR CDR3 was performed with the HTBI primer set and the Qiagen OneStep RT-PCR kit. Libraries were constructed in a second round of multiplex PCR, after which size selection and purification were performed. Sequencing of the libraries was done on an Illumina HiSeq2000 using paired-end 100 bp reads. The original pipeline was this. SOAPnuke was used to process the raw data, with reads discarded if the reads contained adapters or uncalled bases, had a mean Phred below 15, or lacked an exact constant-primer or identifier match. COPE v1.2.5 was used to merge the high-quality paired reads, and each unique nucleotide sequence was defined as a clonotype. Clonotypes were aligned to IMGT TRBV, TRBD and TRBJ reference segments using MiTCR v1.1. Analysis was restricted to V-J combinations with a frequency above 0.0001, which covered roughly 99% of repertoires. The TCS score was defined as the ratio of F50 (clonal expansion) to E x V (chaos), calculated using BLOSUM62-based TCRdist between CDR3 peptides within each V-J. Welch's t-statistics and random forest reduced 514 V-J features to under 15, which were used in a naive Bayes classifier (R e1071). Using fastp at Q25 and MiXCR, TCRdb reprocessed the public reads and kept productive beta chains. Here each entry gathers all rows of one CDR3 protein and keeps the most common genes and DNA. These V and J calls are TCRdb output, not the study's own analysis. The sample table shows around 340,000 distinct CDR3 sequences, and about 20% are seen once. 45% to 55% of the sample is held by the ten biggest clonotypes.

What the authors observed across the whole study: In validation, progression to ophthalmopathy was predicted by the model with 65% to 71% sensitivity and around 75% specificity, a median of around 6.5 months before onset. In cross-validation, a model built on a 13 V-J signature told ophthalmopathy apart from stable hyperthyroidism with less than 90% sensitivity and around 84% specificity, and in testing the same model reached 80%/75%. No statistical method was used to set the sample size in advance, and investigators knew the group allocation. Most expanded thyroid clonotypes (frequency above 0.001) were also found in blood, which suggests that blood repertoires may mirror thyroid immune responses.

The source of this sequence is a woman aged 45-65 years with Graves' hyperthyroidism. Here the chain combines TRBV7-3 and TRBJ2-1; 7 matching bases give a weak D call of TRBD2. Sequencing was carried out using blood. CDR3 region: CASSAQIGGAGEQFF. In nucleotides, the sequence is TGTGCCAGCAGCGCCCAGATAGGGGGGGCCGGTGAGCAGTTCTTC.